This T cell receptor (beta chain) is from a study of blood T cell repertoires in COVID-19 (dated by TCRdb to about 2020). Broadly, across the study: Collaborator samples came from the United States, Italy and Spain and covered acute and convalescent phases of COVID-19. The prospective study material was composed of cDNA or gDNA derived from T cells, B-cell-depleted T cells, or PBMCs. Subjects who had been exposed to COVID-19, were actively infected with it, or had recovered from it provided the deeply sampled blood TCRbeta repertoires that made up the dataset. The repertoires were made available in a free public database intended to serve as a resource for research on the immune response to SARS-CoV-2. The samples were drawn from two sources: the first 160 participants of the ongoing ImmuneRACE study, and 1,200 or so subjects contributed by 6 global collaborators. Sample metadata almost always included a de-identified subject ID, COVID-19 status, age in years and sex. Where available, HLA class I and class II types were obtained from metadata supplied by the sample provider rather than from assay-based typing.

The CDR3 covers 14 residues, taking in both the cysteine and the phenylalanine. Only the CDR3 portion is preserved as DNA: 42 bases, with reading frame beginning at the first base. From the germline V gene, CDR1 is SGHTA and CDR2 is FQGNSA. Between the V and J ends, shortened by 1 base and 4 bases respectively, the junction contains 10 bases. TCRbeta CDR3 regions were amplified from genomic DNA using the immunoSEQ Assay, a bias-controlled multiplex PCR. The study's own analysis went as follows. Nucleated cell counts per sample were estimated from amplification of reference gene primers within the assay. To quantify the absolute abundance of each unique TCRbeta CDR3 rearrangement, sequence reads were collapsed and filtered. Productive Simpson clonality was computed per sample as the square root of Simpson's diversity index over productive rearrangements. Held by TCRdb, this immuneACCESS table contains in-frame sequences only and omits some clones. Under half of the omission traces to an unresolved V gene where checked; the cause of the rest is unknown. That table furnishes V, J and clone size, whereas the DNA furnished D and trimming. Within this sample are 200,000 to 300,000 clones, with nearly 90% of them counted one time only. The ten biggest clones cover around 0.8% of the sample.

Each collaborating institution followed its own protocols to collect whole blood in K2EDTA tubes. For TCRbeta analysis, collaborators shipped samples in one of three forms: frozen whole blood, isolated PBMCs, or DNA extracted from either of those sample types. Broader findings and caveats from the paper: The quantity of clinical and demographic metadata differed by source and by participant and was supplied without curation.

On this clone itself: No cognate antigen has been identified for it. No base quality values were provided; no much bigger clone lies one nucleotide off.

Sequencing was done on a sample of peripheral blood. Rearrangement joined TRBV7-2 to TRBJ1-2; TRBD1 might be the D gene, on 5 matching bases. The sequence derives from a woman aged 25 to 45 with acute or convalescent COVID-19. At the DNA level, the sequence is TGTGCCAGCAGCTTAGTCAAGGGGTTCTATGGCTACACCTTC. The encoded protein is CASSLVKGFYGYTF. Extended through the reference TRBV7-2 and TRBJ1-2 proteins, this CDR3 yields the full variable domain: GAGVSQSPSNKVTEKGKDVELRCDPISGHTALYWYRQSLGQGLEFLIYFQGNSAPDKSGLPSDRFSAERTGGSVSTLTIQRTQQEDSAVYLCASSLVKGFYGYTFGSGTRLTVV.